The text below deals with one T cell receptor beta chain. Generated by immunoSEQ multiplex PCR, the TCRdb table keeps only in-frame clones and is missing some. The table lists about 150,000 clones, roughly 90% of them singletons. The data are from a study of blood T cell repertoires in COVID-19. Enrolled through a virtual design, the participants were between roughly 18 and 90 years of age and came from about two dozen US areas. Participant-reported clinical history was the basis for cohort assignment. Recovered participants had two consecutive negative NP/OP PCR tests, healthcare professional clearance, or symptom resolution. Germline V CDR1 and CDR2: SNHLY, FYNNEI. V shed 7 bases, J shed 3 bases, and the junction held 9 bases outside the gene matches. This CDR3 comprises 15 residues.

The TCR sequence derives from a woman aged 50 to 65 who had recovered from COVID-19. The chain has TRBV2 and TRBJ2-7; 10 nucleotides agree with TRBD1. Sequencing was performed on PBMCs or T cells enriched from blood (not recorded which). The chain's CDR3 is CASTIDRGRFYEQYF. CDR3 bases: TGTGCCAGCACCATTGACAGGGGGCGTTTCTACGAGCAGTACTTC.